This TCR beta chain was recovered during a study of T cell changes during pregnancy in multiple sclerosis (dated by TCRdb to the late 2010s). Study-level background: The study examined how the T cell repertoire changed over the course of pregnancy in women with multiple sclerosis.

Turning to this clone: The specificity of this receptor is unknown. No quality values exist for individual bases; no much larger clone is one base distant.

Libraries were prepared through the immunoSEQ multiplex PCR assay. This is the immuneACCESS table as TCRdb keeps it, with only in-frame sequences that have V and J called. A part of the clones is gone; compared with another copy, unresolved V genes explain less than half, and the rest is unexplained. The sample data list tens of thousands of clones, and approximately 92% of these were observed just once. 2.8% of the sample comes from the top ten. V is cut back by 5 bases and J by 5 bases, with 13 bases in the junction unmatched. CDR1 MDHEN and CDR2 SYDVKM were looked up in the germline V gene. The CDR3 covers 16 residues, taking in both the cysteine and the phenylalanine. CDR3 DNA only is kept here, 48 bases in frame from base 1.

The source of this sequence is a female donor in good health, enrolled as a control in a pregnancy study. The sequencing here drew on peripheral blood, taken in the third trimester of pregnancy. The chain was built from TRBV28 and TRBJ2-3; TRBD2 lines up with 7 middle nucleotides. This receptor has the CDR3 CASSLGVGGGIDTQYF. The nucleotides are TGTGCCAGCAGTCTGGGGGTCGGCGGGGGTATAGATACGCAGTATTTT.